This entry describes one T cell receptor (beta chain). The data were obtained in a study of blood T cell repertoires in COVID-19. Looking at the study overall: T cells, B-cell-depleted T cells, or PBMCs provided the cDNA or gDNA that served as material.

The CDR3 loop spans 14 amino acids. V gave up 8 bases and J gave up 5 bases; unmatched junction bases: 12. Germline CDR1 SNHLY, CDR2 FYNNEI. Here immunoSEQ multiplex PCR was the method, and the copy in TCRdb shows in-frame clones only, minus some. Of about 97,000 clones in the sample, about 85% were seen once. The sequencing sample was made of peripheral blood. The sequence came from a man aged 50 to 60 with active COVID-19. The rearrangement joins TRBV2 to TRBJ2-7, with 7 bases fitting TRBD2. In nucleotides, the CDR3 is TGTGCCAGCCTAAGACTAGCCGGGGTTGACGAGCAGTACTTC. This encodes CASLRLAGVDEQYF.